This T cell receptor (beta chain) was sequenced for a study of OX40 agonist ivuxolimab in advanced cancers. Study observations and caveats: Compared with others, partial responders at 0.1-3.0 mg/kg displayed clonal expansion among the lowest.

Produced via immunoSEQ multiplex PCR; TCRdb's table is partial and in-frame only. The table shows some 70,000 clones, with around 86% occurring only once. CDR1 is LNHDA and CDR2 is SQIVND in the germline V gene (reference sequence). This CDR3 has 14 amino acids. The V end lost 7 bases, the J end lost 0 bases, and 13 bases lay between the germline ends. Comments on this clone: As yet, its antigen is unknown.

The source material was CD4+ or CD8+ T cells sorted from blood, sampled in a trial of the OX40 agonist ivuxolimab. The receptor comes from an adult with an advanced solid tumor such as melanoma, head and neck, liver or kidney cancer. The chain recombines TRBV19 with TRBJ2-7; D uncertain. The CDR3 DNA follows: TGTGCCAGTACCCCGGGTCTGAGCTCCTACGAGCAGTACTTC. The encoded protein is CASTPGLSSYEQYF.